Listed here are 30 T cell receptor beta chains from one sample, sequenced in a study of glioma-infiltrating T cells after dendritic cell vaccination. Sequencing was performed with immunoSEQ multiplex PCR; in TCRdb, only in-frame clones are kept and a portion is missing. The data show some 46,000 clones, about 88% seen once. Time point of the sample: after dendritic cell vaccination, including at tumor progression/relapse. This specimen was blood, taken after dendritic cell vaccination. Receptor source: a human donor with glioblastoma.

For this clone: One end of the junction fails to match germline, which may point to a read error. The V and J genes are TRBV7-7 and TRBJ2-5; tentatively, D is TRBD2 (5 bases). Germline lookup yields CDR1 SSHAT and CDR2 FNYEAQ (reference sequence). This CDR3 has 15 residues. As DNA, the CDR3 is TGTGCTAGCAGCTCCTCGCCCGAGCGGTTAGAGACCCAGTACTTC. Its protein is CASSSSPERLETQYF.

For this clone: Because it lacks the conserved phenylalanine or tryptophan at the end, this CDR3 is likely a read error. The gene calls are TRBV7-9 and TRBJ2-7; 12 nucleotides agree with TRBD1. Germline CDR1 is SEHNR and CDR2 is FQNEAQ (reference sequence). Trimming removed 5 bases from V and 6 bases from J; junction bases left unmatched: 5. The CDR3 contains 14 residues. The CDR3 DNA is TGTGCCAGCAGCAGGGACAGGGGGCTTAGCGAGCAGTACCTC. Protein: CASSRDRGLSEQYL.

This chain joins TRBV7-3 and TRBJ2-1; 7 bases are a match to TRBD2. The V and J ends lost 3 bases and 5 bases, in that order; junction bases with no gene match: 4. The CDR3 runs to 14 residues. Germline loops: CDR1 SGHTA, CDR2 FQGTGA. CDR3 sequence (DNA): TGTGCCAGCAGCTTGACTAGCCAGAACAATGAGCAGTTCTTC. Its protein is CASSLTSQNNEQFF.

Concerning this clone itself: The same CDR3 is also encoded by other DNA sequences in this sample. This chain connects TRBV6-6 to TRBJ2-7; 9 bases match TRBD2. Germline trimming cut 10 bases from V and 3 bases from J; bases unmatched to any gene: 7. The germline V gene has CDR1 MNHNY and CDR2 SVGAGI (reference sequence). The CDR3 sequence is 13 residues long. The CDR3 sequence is CATVTSGRYEQYF. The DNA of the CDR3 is TGTGCCACCGTGACTAGCGGCCGCTACGAGCAGTACTTC.

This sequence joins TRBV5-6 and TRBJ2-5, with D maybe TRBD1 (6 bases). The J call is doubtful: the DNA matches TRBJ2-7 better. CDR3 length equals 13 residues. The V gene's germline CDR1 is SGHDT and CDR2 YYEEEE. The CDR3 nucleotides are TGTGCCAGCAGCACGGACAGAACCTACGAGCAGTACTTC. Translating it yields CASSTDRTYEQYF.

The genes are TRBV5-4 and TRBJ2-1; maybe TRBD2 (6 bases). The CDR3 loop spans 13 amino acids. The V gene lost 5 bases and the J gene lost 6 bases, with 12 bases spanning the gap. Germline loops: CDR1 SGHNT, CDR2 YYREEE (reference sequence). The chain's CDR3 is CASSLGRSNEQFF. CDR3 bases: TGTGCCAGCAGTCTCGGGAGATCCAATGAGCAGTTCTTC.

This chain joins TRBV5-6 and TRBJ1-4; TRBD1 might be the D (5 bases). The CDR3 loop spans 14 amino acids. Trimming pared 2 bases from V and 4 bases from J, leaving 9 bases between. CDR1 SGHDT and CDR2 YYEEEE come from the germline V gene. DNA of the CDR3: TGTGCCAGCAGCTTTAAGGGGCGTAATGAAAAACTGTTTTTT. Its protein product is CASSFKGRNEKLFF.

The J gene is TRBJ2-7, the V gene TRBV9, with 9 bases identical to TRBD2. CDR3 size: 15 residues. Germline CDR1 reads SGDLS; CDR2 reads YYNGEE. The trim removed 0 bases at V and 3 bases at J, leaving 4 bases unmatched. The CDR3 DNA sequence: TGTGCCAGCAGCGTAGAATTTAGCGGGAGCTACGAGCAGTACTTC. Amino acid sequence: CASSVEFSGSYEQYF. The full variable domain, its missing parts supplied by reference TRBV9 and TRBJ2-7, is DSGVTQTPKHLITATGQRVTLRCSPRSGDLSVYWYQQSLDQGLQFLIQYYNGEERAKGNILERFSAQQFPDLHSELNLSSLELGDSALYFCASSVEFSGSYEQYFGPGTRLTVT.

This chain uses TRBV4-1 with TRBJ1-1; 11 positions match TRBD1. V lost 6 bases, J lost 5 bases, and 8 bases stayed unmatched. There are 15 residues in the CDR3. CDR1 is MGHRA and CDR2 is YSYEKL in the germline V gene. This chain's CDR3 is CASRGQGAYGTEAFF. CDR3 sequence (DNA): TGCGCCAGCAGAGGACAGGGGGCCTATGGGACTGAAGCTTTCTTT.

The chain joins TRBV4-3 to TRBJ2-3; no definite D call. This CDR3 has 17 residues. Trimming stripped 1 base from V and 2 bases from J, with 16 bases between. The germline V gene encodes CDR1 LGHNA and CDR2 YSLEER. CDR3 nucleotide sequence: TGCGCCAGCAGCCAAGGCCCCCGAAAAGAGCCCACAGATACGCAGTATTTT. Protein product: CASSQGPRKEPTDTQYF.

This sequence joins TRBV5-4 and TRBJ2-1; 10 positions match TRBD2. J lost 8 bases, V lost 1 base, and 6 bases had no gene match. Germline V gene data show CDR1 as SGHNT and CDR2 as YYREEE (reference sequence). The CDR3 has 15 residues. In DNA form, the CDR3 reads TGTGCCAGCAGCTTGAGCGGGGGGGGGCGGGATGAGCAGTTCTTC. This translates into CASSLSGGGRDEQFF.

DNA for the CDR3: TGTGCCAGCAGTTCAACAGGAAACACTGAAGCTTTCTTT. Translation: CASSSTGNTEAFF. V and J are TRBV27 and TRBJ1-1, with TRBD1 as a possible D gene (5 bases). V dropped 4 bases and J dropped 2 bases, with 8 bases sitting between them. CDR1 is MNHEY, CDR2 SMNVEV, per germline (reference sequence). This CDR3 contains 13 residues.

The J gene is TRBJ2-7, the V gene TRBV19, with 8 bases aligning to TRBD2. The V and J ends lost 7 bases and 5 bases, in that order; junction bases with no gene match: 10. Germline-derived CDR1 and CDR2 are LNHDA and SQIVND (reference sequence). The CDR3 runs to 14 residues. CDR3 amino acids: CASTAGDRRNEQYF. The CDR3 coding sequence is TGTGCCAGTACAGCGGGAGATAGGAGAAACGAGCAGTACTTC.

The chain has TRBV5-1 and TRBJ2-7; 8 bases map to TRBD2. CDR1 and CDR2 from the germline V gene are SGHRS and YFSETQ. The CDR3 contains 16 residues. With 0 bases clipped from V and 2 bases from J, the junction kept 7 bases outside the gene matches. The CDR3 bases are TGCGCCAGCAGCTTGGATAGCGGGATAGGGGCCTACGAGCAGTACTTC. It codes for CASSLDSGIGAYEQYF.

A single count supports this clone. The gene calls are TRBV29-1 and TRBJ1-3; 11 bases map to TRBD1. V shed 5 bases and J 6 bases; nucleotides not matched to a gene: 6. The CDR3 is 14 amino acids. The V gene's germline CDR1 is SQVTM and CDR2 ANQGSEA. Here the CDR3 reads CSVTGTGGLNTIYF. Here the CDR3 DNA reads TGCAGCGTTACCGGGACAGGGGGACTAAACACCATATATTTT.

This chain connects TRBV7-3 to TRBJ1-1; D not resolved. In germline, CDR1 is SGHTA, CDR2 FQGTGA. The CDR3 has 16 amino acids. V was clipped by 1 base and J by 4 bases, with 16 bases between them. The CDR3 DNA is TGTGCCAGCAGCTTAAGTTTCGTCTCGGCGGGCACTGAAGCTTTCTTT. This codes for CASSLSFVSAGTEAFF.

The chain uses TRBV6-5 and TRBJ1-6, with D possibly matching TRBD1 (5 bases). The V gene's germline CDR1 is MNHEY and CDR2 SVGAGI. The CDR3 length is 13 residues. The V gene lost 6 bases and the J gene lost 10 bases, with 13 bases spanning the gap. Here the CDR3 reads CASRVQESSPLHF. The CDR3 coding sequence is TGTGCCAGCAGGGTACAGGAAAGCTCACCCCTCCACTTT.

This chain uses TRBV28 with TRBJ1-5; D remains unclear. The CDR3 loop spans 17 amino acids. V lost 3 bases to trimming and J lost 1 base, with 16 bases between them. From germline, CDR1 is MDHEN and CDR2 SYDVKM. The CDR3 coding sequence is TGTGCCAGCAGTTTCCCCATTGGAGAATCCAGCAATCAGCCCCAGCATTTT. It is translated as CASSFPIGESSNQPQHF.

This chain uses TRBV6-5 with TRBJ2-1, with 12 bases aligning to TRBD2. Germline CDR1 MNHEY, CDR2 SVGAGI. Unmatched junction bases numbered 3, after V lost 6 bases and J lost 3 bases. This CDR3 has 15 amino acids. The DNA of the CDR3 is TGTGCCAGCAGGGGGACTAGCGGGCGCTACAATGAGCAGTTCTTC. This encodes CASRGTSGRYNEQFF.

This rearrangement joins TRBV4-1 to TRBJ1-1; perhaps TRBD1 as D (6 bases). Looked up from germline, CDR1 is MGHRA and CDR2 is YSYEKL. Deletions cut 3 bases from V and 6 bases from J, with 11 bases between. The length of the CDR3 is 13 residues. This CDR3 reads CASSQGGAPEAFF. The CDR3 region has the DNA TGCGCCAGCAGCCAGGGGGGGGCCCCTGAAGCTTTCTTT.

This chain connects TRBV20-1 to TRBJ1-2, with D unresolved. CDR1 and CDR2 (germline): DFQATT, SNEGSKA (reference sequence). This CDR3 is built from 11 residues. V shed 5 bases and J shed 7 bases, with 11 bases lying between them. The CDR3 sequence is CSAAVPIGYTF. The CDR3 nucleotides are TGCAGTGCTGCGGTCCCTATTGGCTACACCTTC.

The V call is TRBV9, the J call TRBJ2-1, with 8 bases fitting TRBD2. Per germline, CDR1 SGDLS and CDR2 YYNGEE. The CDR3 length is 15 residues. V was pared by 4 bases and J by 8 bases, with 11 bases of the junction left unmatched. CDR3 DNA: TGTGCCAGCAGCCCCAGCGGGAGCGTCTGGGATGAGCAGTTCTTC. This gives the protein CASSPSGSVWDEQFF.

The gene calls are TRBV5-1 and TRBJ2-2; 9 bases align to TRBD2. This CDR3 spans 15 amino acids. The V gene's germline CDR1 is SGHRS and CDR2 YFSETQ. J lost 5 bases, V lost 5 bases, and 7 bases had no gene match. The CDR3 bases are TGCGCCAGCAGGTTAGCGGGAGAGTCAACCGGGGAGCTGTTTTTT. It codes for CASRLAGESTGELFF.

CDR3: CASEGGPDYNEQFF. Written as DNA, the CDR3 is TGTGCCAGCGAAGGAGGGCCGGACTACAATGAGCAGTTCTTC. The rearrangement uses TRBV2 and TRBJ2-1; D is possibly TRBD2 (6 bases). The germline V and J ends were trimmed by 8 bases and 3 bases, with 14 bases remaining between them. CDR1 and CDR2 (germline): SNHLY, FYNNEI. The CDR3 has 14 residues.

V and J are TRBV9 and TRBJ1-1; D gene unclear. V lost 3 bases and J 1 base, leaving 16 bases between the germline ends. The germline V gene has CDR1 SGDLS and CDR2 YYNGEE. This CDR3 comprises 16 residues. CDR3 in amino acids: CASSAASGGKNTEAFF. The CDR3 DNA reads TGTGCCAGCAGCGCAGCTAGCGGTGGCAAGAACACTGAAGCTTTCTTT.

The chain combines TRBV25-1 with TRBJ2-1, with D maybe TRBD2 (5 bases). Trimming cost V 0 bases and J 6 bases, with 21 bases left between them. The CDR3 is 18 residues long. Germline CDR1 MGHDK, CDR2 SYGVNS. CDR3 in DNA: TGTGCCAGCAGTGAATATGATCCCCGGACTCCCGGCCGCAATGAGCAGTTCTTC. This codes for CASSEYDPRTPGRNEQFF.

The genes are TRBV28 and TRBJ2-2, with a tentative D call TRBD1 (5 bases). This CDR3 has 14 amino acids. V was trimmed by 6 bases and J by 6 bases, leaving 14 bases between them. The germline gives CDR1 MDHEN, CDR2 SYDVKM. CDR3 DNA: TGTGCCAGCAGACAGGCCGGGCAGGCCGGGGAGCTGTTTTTT. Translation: CASRQAGQAGELFF.

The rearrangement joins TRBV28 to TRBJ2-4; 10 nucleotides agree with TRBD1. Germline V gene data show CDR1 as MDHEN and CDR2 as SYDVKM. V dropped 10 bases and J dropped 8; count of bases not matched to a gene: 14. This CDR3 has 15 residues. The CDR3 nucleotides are TGTGCCACTCTCCGGGACAGGGGAGGGTATTACATTCAGTACTTC. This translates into CATLRDRGGYYIQYF.

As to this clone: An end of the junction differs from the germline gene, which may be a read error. CDR3 sequence: CAGSQGGRNQPQHF. Here the CDR3 DNA reads TGTGCCGGCAGCCAAGGGGGGAGGAATCAGCCCCAGCATTTT. The rearrangement links TRBV4-2 to TRBJ1-5; a possible D gene is TRBD1 (6 bases). Germline V gene data show CDR1 as LGHNA and CDR2 as YNFKEQ. The CDR3 contains 14 residues.

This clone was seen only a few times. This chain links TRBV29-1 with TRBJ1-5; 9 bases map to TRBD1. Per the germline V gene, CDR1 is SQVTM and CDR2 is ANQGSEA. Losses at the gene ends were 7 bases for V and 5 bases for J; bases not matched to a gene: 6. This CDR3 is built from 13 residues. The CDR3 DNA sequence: TGCAGCGCGCAGGACAGGGGTGATCAGCCCCAGCATTTT. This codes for CSAQDRGDQPQHF.